The 3 T cell receptor beta chains below come from one sample, sequenced in a study of shared T cell receptors in the human thymus. Clones were sequenced by immunoSEQ multiplex PCR, and TCRdb holds only the in-frame ones, with some missing. The data contain some 760,000 clones, 75% to 90% of them seen just once; the ten biggest clones take up roughly 0.01%. These data were also reused for a study on human thymus T cells.

The sequencing sample was made of thymocytes. These receptor sequences come from a girl under three years old with a congenital heart defect.

J is TRBJ2-1 and V is TRBV27; 8 nucleotides align to TRBD2. The germline gives CDR1 MNHEY, CDR2 SMNVEV (reference sequence). The CDR3 loop spans 14 amino acids. V lost 3 bases to trimming and J lost 10 bases; unmatched junction nucleotides: 8. DNA of the CDR3: TGTGCCAGCAGTTTCCCCGGGGGGGCTGGAGAGCAGTTCTTC. Residues: CASSFPGGAGEQFF.

The chain has TRBV27 and TRBJ2-1, with 11 bases identical to TRBD1. V was clipped by 5 bases and J by 4 bases; unmatched bases: 4. CDR1 is MNHEY, CDR2 SMNVEV, per germline (reference sequence). CDR3 size: 15 residues. CDR3 in DNA: TGTGCCAGCAGTCGTAGGGACAGGGGGTACAATGAGCAGTTCTTC. The encoded protein is CASSRRDRGYNEQFF.

The sample holds a few counts of this clone. The V gene is TRBV18, the J gene TRBJ1-2; no definite D call. The CDR3 sequence is 15 residues long. V was cut by 3 bases and J by 1 base, with 12 bases left in between. The germline V gene encodes CDR1 KGHSH and CDR2 LQKENI. CDR3 amino acids: CASSPEGRNNYGYTF. DNA for the CDR3: TGTGCCAGCTCACCTGAGGGTCGAAATAACTATGGCTACACCTTC.